Listed below are T cell receptor beta chains from one sample, sequenced in a study of cytomegalovirus exposure and HLA in healthy donors. Profiling relied on immunoSEQ multiplex PCR, and the TCRdb table lists in-frame clones only, not all of them. The sample yields around 150,000 clones, approximately 73% seen once. Material for sequencing was PBMCs. Receptors were obtained from a man in his fifties in good health and CMV-seronegative. CDR3s include the opening cysteine and the closing phenylalanine or tryptophan. A D gene is named only where the DNA matches it firmly. Clone size is not always given. Where it is, it says once, few, many or a class for expanded clones.

clone_size	d_call	v_call	j_call	cdr3_aa	cdr3_nt
.	.	TRBV7-2	TRBJ1-2	CASSPDKNYGYTF	TGTGCCAGCAGCCCCGACAAGAACTATGGCTACACCTTC
.	.	TRBV18	TRBJ1-3	CASSPEGAGNTIYF	TGTGCCAGCTCGCCCGAAGGGGCTGGAAACACCATATATTTT
.	TRBD1	TRBV2	TRBJ1-2	CASKDRANYGYTF	TGTGCCAGCAAGGACAGGGCTAACTATGGCTACACCTTC
.	TRBD2	TRBV7-9	TRBJ2-3	CASSLRELAKATDTQYF	TGTGCCAGCAGCTTACGTGAACTAGCGAAGGCCACAGATACGCAGTATTTT
.	.	TRBV5-1	TRBJ2-3	CASSLDRPYTDTQYF	TGCGCCAGCAGCTTGGACAGGCCATACACAGATACGCAGTATTTT
.	.	TRBV6-1	TRBJ1-1	CASSVKLGAFF	TGTGCCAGCAGTGTTAAGCTCGGGGCTTTCTTT
.	.	TRBV25-1	TRBJ2-5	CASSDFTGPGETQYF	TGTGCCAGCAGTGATTTTACAGGGCCGGGAGAGACCCAGTACTTC
.	.	TRBV28	TRBJ2-4	CASSLTRPRNIQYF	TGTGCCAGCAGTTTAACTAGACCAAGGAACATTCAGTACTTC
.	TRBD2	TRBV2	TRBJ2-3	CASLSGRTDTQYF	TGTGCCAGCCTTAGCGGGAGGACAGATACGCAGTATTTT
.	.	TRBV21-1	TRBJ2-3	CASSKARLAGGPRIGDTQYF	TGTGCCAGCAGCAAAGCTCGGCTAGCGGGGGGGCCGAGAATAGGAGATACGCAGTATTTT
.	.	TRBV29-1	TRBJ1-4	CSGTAATNEKLFF	TGCAGCGGGACAGCTGCAACTAATGAAAAACTGTTTTTT
.	TRBD1	TRBV5-1	TRBJ2-5	CASSLEGTAGLETQYF	TGCGCCAGCAGCTTGGAGGGGACAGCCGGCCTAGAGACCCAGTACTTC
.	.	TRBV19	TRBJ2-2	CASTNYTWVREYLANTGELFF	TGTGCCAGTACTAATTATACTTGGGTAAGGGAGTACCTCGCGAACACCGGGGAGCTGTTTTTT
few	.	TRBV7-8	TRBJ2-2	CASVGLLNTGELFF	TGTGCCAGCGTTGGGCTGCTGAACACCGGGGAGCTGTTTTTT
once	.	TRBV7-2	TRBJ1-5	CASSLRQVGNQPQHF	TGTGCCAGCAGCTTACGTCAGGTTGGGAATCAGCCCCAGCATTTT
few	.	TRBV5-6	TRBJ1-1	CASSYFSGTEAFF	TGTGCCAGCAGTTACTTCTCGGGCACTGAAGCTTTCTTT
.	TRBD1	TRBV6-1	TRBJ2-7	CASSAAGTGTYEQYF	TGTGCCAGCAGTGCTGCTGGGACAGGTACATACGAGCAGTACTTC
.	.	TRBV28	TRBJ1-6	CATIKGSSYNSPLHF	TGTGCCACCATCAAGGGGTCGTCGTATAATTCCCCCCTCCACTTT
.	TRBD1	TRBV5-8	TRBJ2-1	CASSLPGTGGGDEQFF	TGTGCCAGCAGCCTCCCCGGGACAGGAGGTGGAGATGAGCAGTTCTTC
.	TRBD1	TRBV19	TRBJ1-6	CASGDSGMIMGSPLHF	TGTGCCAGTGGGGACAGCGGCATGATCATGGGTTCACCCCTCCACTTT
few	.	TRBV7-8	TRBJ1-4	CASSLDTINEKLFF	TGTGCCAGCAGCTTAGACACGATCAATGAAAAACTGTTTTTT
few	.	TRBV28	TRBJ2-3	CASSSLSGTGSTDTQYF	TGTGCCAGCAGTTCTCTCTCCGGGACTGGATCCACAGATACGCAGTATTTT
once	.	TRBV19	TRBJ1-2	CASSNRDSSYGYTF	TGTGCCAGTAGTAACCGGGACTCTTCCTATGGCTACACCTTC
.	TRBD2	TRBV9	TRBJ2-5	CASSVVPGGETQYF	TGTGCCAGCAGCGTAGTACCGGGGGGTGAGACCCAGTACTTC
.	.	TRBV19	TRBJ1-1	CASNPLNRQNTEAFF	TGTGCCAGTAACCCCCTAAACCGACAGAACACTGAAGCTTTCTTT
.	.	TRBV6-1	TRBJ1-1	CASSRLQGGKTEAFF	TGTGCCAGCAGTAGATTACAGGGCGGCAAGACTGAAGCTTTCTTT
.	TRBD2	TRBV11-2	TRBJ2-1	CASGVTSGGPYNEQFF	TGTGCCAGCGGAGTTACTAGCGGGGGGCCATACAATGAGCAGTTCTTC
.	TRBD2	TRBV4-1	TRBJ2-6	CASSYRGEGSGANVLTF	TGCGCCAGCAGTTACAGAGGGGAGGGCTCTGGGGCCAACGTCCTGACTTTC
.	.	TRBV4-1	TRBJ2-3	CASSQGVGASRGTQYF	TGCGCCAGCAGCCAGGGAGTGGGGGCGAGCAGGGGTACGCAGTATTTT
.	TRBD1	TRBV2	TRBJ1-1	CASSVLQGAEAFF	TGTGCCAGCAGTGTCCTACAGGGGGCTGAAGCTTTCTTT
.	TRBD2	TRBV28	TRBJ2-2	CASNSLRTSVSRDTGELFF	TGTGCCAGCAATTCTTTAAGGACTAGCGTCAGTCGGGACACCGGGGAGCTGTTTTTT
.	.	TRBV18	TRBJ1-4	CASSLTGGVPTNEKLFF	TGTGCCAGCTCTCTAACGGGCGGGGTGCCCACTAATGAAAAACTGTTTTTT
.	TRBD1	TRBV6-5	TRBJ1-4	CASSLTGANEKLFF	TGTGCCAGCAGTTTGACAGGGGCGAATGAAAAACTGTTTTTT